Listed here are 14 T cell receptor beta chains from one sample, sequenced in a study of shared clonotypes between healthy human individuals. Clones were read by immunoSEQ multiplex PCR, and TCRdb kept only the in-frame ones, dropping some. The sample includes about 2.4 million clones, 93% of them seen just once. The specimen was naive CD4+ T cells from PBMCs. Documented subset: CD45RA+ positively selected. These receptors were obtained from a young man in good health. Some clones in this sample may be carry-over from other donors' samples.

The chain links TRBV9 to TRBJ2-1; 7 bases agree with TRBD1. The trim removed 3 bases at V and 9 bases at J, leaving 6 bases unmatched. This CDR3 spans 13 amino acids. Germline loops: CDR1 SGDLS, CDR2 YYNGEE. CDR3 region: CASSETQGTEQFF. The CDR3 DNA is TGTGCCAGCAGCGAAACACAGGGGACTGAGCAGTTCTTC. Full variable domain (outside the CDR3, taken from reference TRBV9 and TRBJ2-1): DSGVTQTPKHLITATGQRVTLRCSPRSGDLSVYWYQQSLDQGLQFLIQYYNGEERAKGNILERFSAQQFPDLHSELNLSSLELGDSALYFCASSETQGTEQFFGPGTRLTVL.

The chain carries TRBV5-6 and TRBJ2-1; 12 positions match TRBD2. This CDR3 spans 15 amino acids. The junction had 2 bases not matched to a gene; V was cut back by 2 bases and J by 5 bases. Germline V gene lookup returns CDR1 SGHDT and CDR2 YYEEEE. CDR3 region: CASSLLAGGHNEQFF. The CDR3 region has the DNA TGTGCCAGCAGCTTACTAGCGGGAGGCCACAATGAGCAGTTCTTC.

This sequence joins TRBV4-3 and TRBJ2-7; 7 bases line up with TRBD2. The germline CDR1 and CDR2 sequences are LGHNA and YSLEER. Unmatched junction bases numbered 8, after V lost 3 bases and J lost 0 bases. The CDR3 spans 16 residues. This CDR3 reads CASSQQIQRDSYEQYF. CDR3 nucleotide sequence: TGCGCCAGCAGCCAGCAAATACAGCGGGACTCCTACGAGCAGTACTTC.

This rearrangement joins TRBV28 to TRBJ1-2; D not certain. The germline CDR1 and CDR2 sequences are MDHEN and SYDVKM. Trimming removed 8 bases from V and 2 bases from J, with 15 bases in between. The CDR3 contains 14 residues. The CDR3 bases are TGTGCCAGCGGCGGAGGACCGCAAAACTATGGCTACACCTTC. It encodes CASGGGPQNYGYTF.

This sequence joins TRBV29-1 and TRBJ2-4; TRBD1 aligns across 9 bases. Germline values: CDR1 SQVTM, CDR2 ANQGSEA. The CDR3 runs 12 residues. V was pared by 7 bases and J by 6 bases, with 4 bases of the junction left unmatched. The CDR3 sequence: CSAGQGSNIQYF. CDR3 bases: TGCAGCGCCGGACAGGGGTCAAACATTCAGTACTTC.

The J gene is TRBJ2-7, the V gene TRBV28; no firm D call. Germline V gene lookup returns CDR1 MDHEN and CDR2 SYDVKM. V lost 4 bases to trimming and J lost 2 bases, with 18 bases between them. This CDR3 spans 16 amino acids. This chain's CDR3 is CASSSQDRRIPYEQYF. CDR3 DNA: TGTGCCAGCAGTTCCCAGGACCGACGGATTCCCTACGAGCAGTACTTC.

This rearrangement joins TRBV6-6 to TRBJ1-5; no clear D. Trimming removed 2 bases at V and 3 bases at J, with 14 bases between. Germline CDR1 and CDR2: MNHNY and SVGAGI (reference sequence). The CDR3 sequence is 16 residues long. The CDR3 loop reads CASSYPGSALNQPQHF. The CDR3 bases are TGTGCCAGCAGTTACCCGGGGTCCGCCCTCAATCAGCCCCAGCATTTT.

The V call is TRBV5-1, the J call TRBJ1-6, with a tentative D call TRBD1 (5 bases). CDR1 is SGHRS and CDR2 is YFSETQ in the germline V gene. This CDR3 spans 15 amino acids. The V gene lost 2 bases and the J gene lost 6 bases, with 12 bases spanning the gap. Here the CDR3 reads CASSLSSGGNSPLHF. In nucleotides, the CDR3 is TGCGCCAGCAGCTTATCCTCTGGGGGTAATTCACCCCTCCACTTT.

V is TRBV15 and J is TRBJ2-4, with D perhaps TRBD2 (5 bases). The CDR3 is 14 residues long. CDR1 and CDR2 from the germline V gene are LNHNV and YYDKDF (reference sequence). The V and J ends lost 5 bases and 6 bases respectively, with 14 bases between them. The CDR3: CATSGSGRGNIQYF. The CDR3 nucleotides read TGTGCCACCAGCGGGTCGGGAAGAGGAAACATTCAGTACTTC.

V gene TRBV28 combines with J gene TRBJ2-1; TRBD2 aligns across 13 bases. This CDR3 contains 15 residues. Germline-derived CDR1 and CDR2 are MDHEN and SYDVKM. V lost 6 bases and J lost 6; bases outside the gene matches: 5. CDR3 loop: CASSRTSGRVNEQFF. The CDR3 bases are TGTGCCAGCAGCCGCACTAGCGGGAGGGTCAATGAGCAGTTCTTC.

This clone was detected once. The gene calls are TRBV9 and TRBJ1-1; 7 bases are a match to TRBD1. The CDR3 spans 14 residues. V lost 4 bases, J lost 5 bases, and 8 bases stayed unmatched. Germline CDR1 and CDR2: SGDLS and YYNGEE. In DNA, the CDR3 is TGTGCCAGCAGCTTACTCGTACAGGGGACTGAAGCTTTCTTT. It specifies CASSLLVQGTEAFF.

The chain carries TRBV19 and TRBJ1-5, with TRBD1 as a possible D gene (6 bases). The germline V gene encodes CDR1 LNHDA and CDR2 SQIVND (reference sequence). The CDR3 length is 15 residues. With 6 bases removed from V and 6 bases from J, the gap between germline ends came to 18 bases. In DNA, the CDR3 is TGTGCCAGTAGCCCCGTTACAGGGTACGGTCAGCCCCAGCATTTT. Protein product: CASSPVTGYGQPQHF. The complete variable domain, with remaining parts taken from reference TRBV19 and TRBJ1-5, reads DGGITQSPKYLFRKEGQNVTLSCEQNLNHDAMYWYRQDPGQGLRLIYYSQIVNDFQKGDIAEGYSVSREKKESFPLTVTSAQKNPTAFYLCASSPVTGYGQPQHFGDGTRLSIL.

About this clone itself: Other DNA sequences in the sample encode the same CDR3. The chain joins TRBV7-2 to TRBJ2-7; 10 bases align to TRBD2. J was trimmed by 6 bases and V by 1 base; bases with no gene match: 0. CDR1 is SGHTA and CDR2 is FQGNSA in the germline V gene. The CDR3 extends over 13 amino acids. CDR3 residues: CASSLGLAGEQYF. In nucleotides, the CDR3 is TGTGCCAGCAGCTTAGGACTAGCGGGCGAGCAGTACTTC.

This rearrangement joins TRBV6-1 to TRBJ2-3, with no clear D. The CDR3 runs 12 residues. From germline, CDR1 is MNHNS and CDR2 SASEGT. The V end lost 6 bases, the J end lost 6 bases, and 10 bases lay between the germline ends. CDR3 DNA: TGTGCCAGCAGCTCTCGGTTGGATACGCAGTATTTT. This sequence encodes CASSSRLDTQYF.